The present T cell receptor (beta chain) was sequenced within a study of blood T cell repertoires in COVID-19. Study details: Samples taken during acute and convalescent COVID-19 were collected in the United States, Italy and Spain. PBMCs, B-cell-depleted T cells, or T cells provided the cDNA or gDNA that made up the material.

In the authors' workflow: Amplification from reference gene primers served as the basis for estimated nucleated cell counts. TCRdb's copy holds only in-frame clones and misses some; the assay was immunoSEQ multiplex PCR. D and trimming come from the DNA, and the V and J calls and clone size come from that table. The table has 120,000 to 150,000 clones, roughly 89% seen once. This clone was detected only a few times. This CDR3 contains 15 residues. The trim removed 4 bases at V and 5 bases at J, leaving 12 bases unmatched. From germline, CDR1 is SGHNT and CDR2 YYREEE (reference sequence). The material sequenced was peripheral blood. This chain uses TRBV5-4 with TRBJ2-7, with 7 positions matching TRBD1. The TCR originated in a woman in her forties or fifties with acute or convalescent COVID-19. The CDR3 spells CASSMDRQGFHEQYF. The CDR3 DNA reads TGTGCCAGCAGCATGGACCGACAGGGTTTCCACGAGCAGTACTTC.